A selection of T cell receptor beta chains follows, all from one sample in a study of OX40 agonist ivuxolimab in advanced cancers. The table came from immunoSEQ multiplex PCR; TCRdb's copy has only in-frame clones and leaves some out. The repertoire holds tens of thousands of clones, with about 77% as singletons. Sequencing was performed on CD4+ or CD8+ T cells sorted from blood, taken in a trial of the OX40 agonist ivuxolimab. These receptors came from an adult with an advanced solid tumor such as melanoma, head and neck, liver or kidney cancer. The CDR3 runs from the conserved cysteine through the conserved F or W. The D gene is left open where the match is weak. Clone size is given for some rows only: seen once, a few or many times, or a class if the clone is expanded.

D: TRBD2
J: TRBJ2-1
size: -
V: TRBV18
DNA: TGTGCCAGCTCGATCGGGGGGAATGAGCAGTTCTTC
CDR3: CASSIGGNEQFF

D: TRBD2
J: TRBJ2-7
size: once
V: TRBV5-1
DNA: TGCGCCAGCAGCCGGTTGGGCGGGAGTCGCGAGCAGTACTTC
CDR3: CASSRLGGSREQYF

D: -
J: TRBJ2-7
size: -
V: TRBV28
DNA: TGTGCCAGCAGTTCCTCGACTGGACCCATTCGCGAGCAGTACTTC
CDR3: CASSSSTGPIREQYF

D: -
J: TRBJ2-5
size: -
V: TRBV28
DNA: TGTGCCAGCAGTGAAGCCGAAGACCAAGAGACCCAGTACTTC
CDR3: CASSEAEDQETQYF

D: -
J: TRBJ2-7
size: -
V: TRBV2
DNA: TGTGCCAGCAGTGGCGCGGGATCCTTCCACTCCGAGCAGTACTTC
CDR3: CASSGAGSFHSEQYF

D: -
J: TRBJ1-2
size: -
V: TRBV19
DNA: TGTGCCAGTAACTATGATAAAGTGAGCTACACCTTC
CDR3: CASNYDKVSYTF

D: -
J: TRBJ1-2
size: -
V: TRBV4-2
DNA: TGTGCCAGCAGCCAAGATCGAAGCCTCTATGGCTACACCTTC
CDR3: CASSQDRSLYGYTF

D: -
J: TRBJ2-6
size: -
V: TRBV25-1
DNA: TGTGCCAGCAGTGAAAGTACGGGGCAATCCTCTGGGGCCAACGTCCTGACTTTC
CDR3: CASSESTGQSSGANVLTF

D: TRBD1
J: TRBJ1-5
size: medium-sized
V: TRBV25-1
DNA: TGTGCCAGCAGTGATCCGACAGGGGATAAGAGCAATCAGCCCCAGCATTTT
CDR3: CASSDPTGDKSNQPQHF

D: -
J: TRBJ1-5
size: -
V: TRBV19
DNA: TGTGCCAGTAGAGGCCCCAGTGCCCGGCCCCAGCATTTT
CDR3: CASRGPSARPQHF

D: -
J: TRBJ1-1
size: -
V: TRBV11-1
DNA: TGTGCCAGCAGCTTATTTCCGAATGGTGAAGCTTTCTTT
CDR3: CASSLFPNGEAFF

D: TRBD1
J: TRBJ2-4
size: -
V: TRBV18
DNA: TGTGCCAGCTTACCGGGACAGGGGTTTTCTCAAGCCAAAAACATTCAGTACTTC
CDR3: CASLPGQGFSQAKNIQYF

D: -
J: TRBJ2-1
size: -
V: TRBV7-8
DNA: TGTGCCAGCAGCTTAGGGCGCTACAATGAGCAGTTCTTC
CDR3: CASSLGRYNEQFF

D: -
J: TRBJ2-5
size: once
V: TRBV30
DNA: TGTGCCTGGAGACGGAGCCTGACCCAGTACTTC
CDR3: CAWRRSLTQYF

D: -
J: TRBJ2-3
size: -
V: TRBV5-5
DNA: TGTGCCAGCAGCTTGTGGCCAGCAAGGGTACGAGACACAGATACGCAGTATTTT
CDR3: CASSLWPARVRDTDTQYF

D: TRBD1
J: TRBJ1-4
size: -
V: TRBV19
DNA: TGTGCCAGTAGTATAAGGACAGGGGGAACGGAAAAACTGTTTTTT
CDR3: CASSIRTGGTEKLFF

D: -
J: TRBJ2-7
size: few
V: TRBV20-1
DNA: TGCAGTGCTCGTAAAGACGAGCAGTACTTC
CDR3: CSARKDEQYF

D: -
J: TRBJ1-4
size: -
V: TRBV7-2
DNA: TGTGCCAGCAGCTTATCCCAGGGAGTCCTTGAAAAACTGTTTTTT
CDR3: CASSLSQGVLEKLFF

D: -
J: TRBJ1-6
size: -
V: TRBV18
DNA: TGTGCCAGCTCACCAAACGCAGGGGCAAATTCACCCCTCCACTTT
CDR3: CASSPNAGANSPLHF

D: TRBD2
J: TRBJ2-3
size: -
V: TRBV5-1
DNA: TGCGCCAGCAGCCTGACTAGCGGGAGAGCAGATACGCAGTATTTT
CDR3: CASSLTSGRADTQYF

D: -
J: TRBJ2-7
size: -
V: TRBV1
DNA: TGCACCAGCAGACTCAAGAGGGGACCCCGACCGGGACAGGACCTTGGCGAGCAGTACTTC
CDR3: CTSRLKRGPRPGQDLGEQYF

D: TRBD1
J: TRBJ1-2
size: few
V: TRBV19
DNA: TGTGCCAGTAGTATTGGACAGGGGGCTGGTGGCTACACCTTC
CDR3: CASSIGQGAGGYTF

D: -
J: TRBJ2-2
size: -
V: TRBV5-1
DNA: TGCGCCAGCAGCTTAGCGGAGAAGAACACCGGGGAGCTGTTTTTT
CDR3: CASSLAEKNTGELFF

D: -
J: TRBJ2-1
size: once
V: TRBV6-1
DNA: TGTGCCAGCACCTTAGACTCCTACAATGAGCAGTTCTTC
CDR3: CASTLDSYNEQFF

D: TRBD1
J: TRBJ1-1
size: once
V: TRBV28
DNA: TGTGCCAGCAGTTTACAGGGGGCCAGCACTGAAGCTTTCTTT
CDR3: CASSLQGASTEAFF

D: -
J: TRBJ1-6
size: once
V: TRBV6-5
DNA: TGTGCCAGCAGTCTCCGGGCGATGGGTTCACCCCTCCACTTT
CDR3: CASSLRAMGSPLHF

D: TRBD2
J: TRBJ2-3
size: -
V: TRBV6-5
DNA: TGTGCCAGCAGAAATAGCGGGAGAACTACAGATACGCAGTATTTT
CDR3: CASRNSGRTTDTQYF

D: -
J: TRBJ2-5
size: few
V: TRBV11-3
DNA: TGTGCCAGCAGCTTAAGTTTTCGAGAGACCCAGTACTTC
CDR3: CASSLSFRETQYF

D: TRBD2
J: TRBJ2-3
size: -
V: TRBV2
DNA: TGTGCCAGCAGGATAGGACTAGCGGGAGGGGCAGATACGCAGTATTTT
CDR3: CASRIGLAGGADTQYF

D: TRBD2
J: TRBJ2-2
size: few
V: TRBV18
DNA: TGTGCCAGCTCAGGCCGACTAGCGGGGGTTAACACCGGGGAGCTGTTTTTT
CDR3: CASSGRLAGVNTGELFF

D: -
J: TRBJ1-2
size: few
V: TRBV4-1
DNA: TGCGCCAGCAGCCAACCCCGGGACAACCGTTATGGCTACACCTTC
CDR3: CASSQPRDNRYGYTF

D: -
J: TRBJ1-2
size: -
V: TRBV5-6
DNA: TGTGCCAGCAGCCCCGGAACAGCGGACTATGGCTACACCTTC
CDR3: CASSPGTADYGYTF

D: -
J: TRBJ2-5
size: -
V: TRBV28
DNA: TGTGCCAGCAGGCCAACAGCGTTATTTCGGGTTCAGGATAGAGATCAGGAGACCCAGTACTTC
CDR3: CASRPTALFRVQDRDQETQYF

D: -
J: TRBJ2-2
size: -
V: TRBV5-1
DNA: TGCGCCAGCAGTACCAACAGGAACACCGGGGAGCTGTTTTTT
CDR3: CASSTNRNTGELFF

D: TRBD1
J: TRBJ2-3
size: -
V: TRBV7-9
DNA: TGTGCCAGCAGCTTGGGGGAATACAGGGGGCGAACAGATACGCAGTATTTT
CDR3: CASSLGEYRGRTDTQYF

D: -
J: TRBJ2-2
size: -
V: TRBV28
DNA: TGTGCCAGCAGTTTTTTCGTAACCAGGGGCACCGGGGAGCTGTTTTTT
CDR3: CASSFFVTRGTGELFF

D: -
J: TRBJ2-7
size: -
V: TRBV21-1
DNA: TGTGCCAGCAGCAATCTCGTTGGACAGGGACAGTACGAGCAGTACTTC
CDR3: CASSNLVGQGQYEQYF

D: TRBD1
J: TRBJ2-7
size: few
V: TRBV18
DNA: TGTGCCAGCTCACCTGGACAGGGATTGTACTTC
CDR3: CASSPGQGLYF

D: TRBD1
J: TRBJ1-5
size: -
V: TRBV19
DNA: TGTGCCAGTAGTGCCCACCGGGACAGAGAAAATCAGCCCCAGCATTTT
CDR3: CASSAHRDRENQPQHF

D: -
J: TRBJ2-1
size: -
V: TRBV10-3
DNA: TGTGCCACCGCCGAGGTGAACTCCTACAATGAGCAGTTCTTC
CDR3: CATAEVNSYNEQFF

D: -
J: TRBJ2-3
size: once
V: TRBV7-9
DNA: TGTGCCAGCAGCTTCTCCTTGGGTACGCAGTATTTT
CDR3: CASSFSLGTQYF

D: TRBD1
J: TRBJ1-1
size: -
V: TRBV5-1
DNA: TGCGCCAGCAGCCGGGACAGACCCATGGCGAACACTGAAGCTTTCTTT
CDR3: CASSRDRPMANTEAFF

D: TRBD2
J: TRBJ2-1
size: few
V: TRBV6-1
DNA: TGTGCCAGCCCAGCGGGAAGTGCCAATGAGCAGTTCTTC
CDR3: CASPAGSANEQFF

D: -
J: TRBJ2-5
size: -
V: TRBV7-6
DNA: TGTGCCAGCAGCTTAGGCCCGACAGAGCAAGAGACCCAGTACTTC
CDR3: CASSLGPTEQETQYF

D: -
J: TRBJ2-5
size: -
V: TRBV7-2
DNA: TGTGCCAGCCCTATGGGGTCAGCACAAGAGACCCAGTACTTC
CDR3: CASPMGSAQETQYF

D: -
J: TRBJ2-7
size: few
V: TRBV7-3
DNA: TGTGCCAGCAGCTTAGCCTCTGGGGGGCAGTACGAGCAGTACTTC
CDR3: CASSLASGGQYEQYF

D: -
J: TRBJ2-7
size: few
V: TRBV25-1
DNA: TGTGCCAGCACCCGTAATGGGATGCAGTACTTC
CDR3: CASTRNGMQYF

D: -
J: TRBJ2-5
size: once
V: TRBV7-4
DNA: TGTGCCAGCAGCCCGCTGGCAAAAGAGACCCAGTACTTC
CDR3: CASSPLAKETQYF

D: -
J: TRBJ2-5
size: -
V: TRBV30
DNA: TGTGCCTGGAGTGTATGGGGGTCGGGGAAGACCCAGTACTTC
CDR3: CAWSVWGSGKTQYF

D: -
J: TRBJ1-3
size: -
V: TRBV9
DNA: TGTGCCAGCAGCGTAGACGACTTCTCTGGAAACACCATATATTTT
CDR3: CASSVDDFSGNTIYF

D: -
J: TRBJ2-3
size: -
V: TRBV18
DNA: TGTGCCAGCTCACCACCGTCGGGCACAGATACGCAGTATTTT
CDR3: CASSPPSGTDTQYF

D: TRBD1
J: TRBJ1-2
size: once
V: TRBV6-5
DNA: TGTGCCAGCAAAACCCCGGACAGGATAGGCTATGGCTACACCTTC
CDR3: CASKTPDRIGYGYTF

D: -
J: TRBJ1-1
size: few
V: TRBV2
DNA: TGTGCCAGCAGTGATCAGGGGAGCACTGAAGCTTTCTTT
CDR3: CASSDQGSTEAFF

D: -
J: TRBJ2-1
size: many
V: TRBV5-1
DNA: TGCGCCAGCAGCTTGAGGACTCCCGGGGACAATGAGCAGTTCTTC
CDR3: CASSLRTPGDNEQFF